The 5 T cell receptor beta chains listed next were all sequenced from one sample in a study of cytomegalovirus exposure and HLA in healthy donors. PCR involved 60 Vbeta and 13 Jbeta primers. This table comes from immunoSEQ multiplex PCR, and its TCRdb copy is limited to in-frame clones, with some not included. The sample has around 220,000 clones; about 80% are singletons. Sequencing used PBMCs. The receptors originated from a middle-aged man in good health and CMV-seronegative.

This clone was seen a handful of times. The rearrangement joins TRBV19 to TRBJ1-1; D is unresolved. CDR3 length: 13 amino acids. The germline V gene has CDR1 LNHDA and CDR2 SQIVND (reference sequence). Trimming took off 3 bases at V and 8 bases at J, with 13 bases between the two ends. DNA of the CDR3: TGTGCCAGTAGTATCGGAGAATTTGACGAAGCTTTCTTT. Translation: CASSIGEFDEAFF.

This chain uses TRBV27 with TRBJ2-6; D call uncertain. The CDR3 runs to 14 residues. The V gene lost 7 bases and the J gene lost 0 bases, with 7 bases spanning the gap. Germline CDR1 reads MNHEY; CDR2 reads SMNVEV (reference sequence). The CDR3 bases are TGTGCCAGCACAAAACTCTCTGGGGCCAACGTCCTGACTTTC. Its protein is CASTKLSGANVLTF.

The genes are TRBV2 and TRBJ2-7, with D unclear. V was shortened by 0 bases and J by 3 bases, with 3 bases between the two germline ends. The CDR3 consists of 12 residues. Germline V gives CDR1 SNHLY, CDR2 FYNNEI. The CDR3 bases are TGTGCCAGCAGTGAAGCCCTCTACGAGCAGTACTTC. Its protein product is CASSEALYEQYF.

The rearrangement links TRBV28 to TRBJ2-7, with D tentatively TRBD2 (5 bases). Trimming pared 7 bases from V and 0 bases from J, leaving 7 bases between. The CDR3 length is 12 residues. Germline CDR1 and CDR2: MDHEN and SYDVKM. The CDR3 sequence is CASMRVSYEQYF. CDR3 sequence (DNA): TGTGCCAGCATGCGGGTCTCCTACGAGCAGTACTTC.

The chain is built from TRBV6-5 and TRBJ1-1; 9 nucleotides line up with TRBD1. V trimming: 4 bases; J trimming: 1 base; junction bases outside the gene matches: 1. The CDR3 has 14 residues. The germline CDR1 and CDR2 sequences are MNHEY and SVGAGI. CDR3 loop: CASSSQGANTEAFF. CDR3 coding DNA: TGTGCCAGCAGTTCACAGGGGGCGAACACTGAAGCTTTCTTT.